The 3 T cell receptor beta chains below were found in one sample sequenced in a study of T cells of healthy individuals. Each CDR3 protein gets one entry after TCRdb re-called the 5' RACE reads with MiXCR. The sample yields just over 40,000 distinct CDR3 sequences, 3.5% to 5.5% seen once. The receptors were sampled from a human donor in good health.

The chain is built from TRBV20-1 and TRBJ2-3; the D is unclear. There are 15 residues in the CDR3. Looked up from germline, CDR1 is DFQATT and CDR2 is SNEGSKA (reference sequence). The V end was cut by 5 bases, the J end by 4 bases, with 19 bases between. The CDR3 DNA is TGCAGTGCTTTTTCCCTTTCTCTAAGAGCAGATACGCAGTATTTT. Translating it yields CSAFSLSLRADTQYF.

This clonotype was observed a few times. The gene calls are TRBV7-9 and TRBJ2-2; D might be TRBD1 (6 bases). The germline V gene encodes CDR1 SEHNR and CDR2 FQNEAQ (reference sequence). The CDR3 is made up of 17 amino acids. V was trimmed by 5 bases and J by 0 bases, leaving 16 bases between them. The CDR3 bases are TGTGCCAGCAGCCCTCCCTCAAGACAGGCGAACACCGGGGAGCTGTTTTTT. Translated: CASSPPSRQANTGELFF.

J is TRBJ2-7 and V is TRBV12-3 or TRBV12-4; 7 positions match TRBD2. This CDR3 is 17 amino acids long. The junction had 13 bases not matched to a gene; V was cut back by 5 bases and J by 0 bases. CDR3: CASSGGDGVALSYEQYF. The CDR3 DNA reads as TGTGCCAGCAGTGGGGGGGATGGCGTGGCTCTCTCCTACGAGCAGTACTTC.